This TCR beta chain was recovered during a study of blood T cell repertoires in COVID-19. Measured with immunoSEQ multiplex PCR; TCRdb has only the in-frame clones, and not every one. The sample lists some 450,000 clones, around nine tenths occurring once. Germline V gene lookup returns CDR1 GTSNPN and CDR2 SVGIG (reference sequence). The CDR3 consists of 16 residues. V dropped 1 base and J dropped 5; count of bases not matched to a gene: 12. The V gene is TRBV30, the J gene TRBJ1-1; the match to TRBD1 covers 8 bases. Sample: peripheral blood. The sequence was obtained from a man aged 18-30 years with COVID-19, enrolled during active disease. CDR3 DNA sequence: TGTGCCTGGAGTGCTTACCCTGGGACAGGAAAAACTGAAGCTTTCTTT. This translates into CAWSAYPGTGKTEAFF.